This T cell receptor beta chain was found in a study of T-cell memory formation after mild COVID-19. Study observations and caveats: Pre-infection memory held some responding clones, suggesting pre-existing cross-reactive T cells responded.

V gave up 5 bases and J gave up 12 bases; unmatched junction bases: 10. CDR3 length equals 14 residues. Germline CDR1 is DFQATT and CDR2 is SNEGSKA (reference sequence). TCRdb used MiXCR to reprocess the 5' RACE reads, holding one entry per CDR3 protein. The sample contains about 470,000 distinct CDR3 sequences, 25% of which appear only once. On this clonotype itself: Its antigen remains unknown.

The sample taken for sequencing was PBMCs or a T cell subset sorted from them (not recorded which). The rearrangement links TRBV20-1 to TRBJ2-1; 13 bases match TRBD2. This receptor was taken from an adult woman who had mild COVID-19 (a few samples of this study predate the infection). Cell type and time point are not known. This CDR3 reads CSAPRGTSGMWQFF. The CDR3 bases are TGCAGTGCTCCTAGGGGGACTAGCGGGATGTGGCAGTTCTTC.